A single sample gave rise to the 4 T cell receptor beta chains below, sequenced in a study of naive and memory T cell subsets. Both TRBC1 and TRBC2 were covered by a beta constant-region primer of two equimolar oligonucleotides. One entry per CDR3 protein results from TCRdb running MiXCR on the UMI-ligation and nested PCR reads. There are some 87,000 distinct CDR3 sequences in the sample; roughly 7% occur only once, and over 1.5% lies in the top ten. The sample taken for sequencing was central memory CD4+ T cells from blood. The receptors were sampled from a human donor in good health.

This clonotype showed up just a few times. The V call is TRBV29-1, the J call TRBJ2-1; 10 bases are shared with TRBD1. This CDR3 is built from 12 residues. J lost 9 bases, V lost 5 bases, and 4 bases had no gene match. Germline loops: CDR1 SQVTM, CDR2 ANQGSEA. The CDR3 sequence is CSVTGQGSEQFF. The CDR3 nucleotides are TGCAGCGTTACGGGACAGGGGTCTGAGCAGTTCTTC.

The table lists this clonotype with many counts. CDR3 DNA sequence: TGTGCCAGCGGAACAACTAACTATGGCTACACCTTC. Its protein product is CASGTTNYGYTF. The genes are TRBV28 and TRBJ1-2; D ambiguous. The germline V gene encodes CDR1 MDHEN and CDR2 SYDVKM. The CDR3 is made up of 12 amino acids. The V end lost 8 bases, the J end lost 0 bases, and 7 bases lay between the germline ends.

The rearrangement links TRBV6-2 or TRBV6-3 to TRBJ2-5; tentatively, D is TRBD1 (5 bases). Looked up from germline, CDR1 is MNHEY and CDR2 is SVGEGT. The CDR3 has 13 residues. Trimming removed 5 bases at V and 4 bases at J, with 11 bases between. DNA of the CDR3: TGTGCCAGCAGTCGTAGCAGGGTAGAGACCCAGTACTTC. Protein: CASSRSRVETQYF.

This clonotype was picked up a small number of times. The chain has TRBV7-2 and TRBJ1-1; D ambiguous. The V end was cut by 1 base, the J end by 2 bases, with 11 bases between. The CDR3 sequence is 15 residues long. The germline V gene encodes CDR1 SGHTA and CDR2 FQGNSA. The CDR3 DNA reads TGTGCCAGCAGCTTAGTACGGCAACCTAACACTGAAGCTTTCTTT. It yields the protein CASSLVRQPNTEAFF.